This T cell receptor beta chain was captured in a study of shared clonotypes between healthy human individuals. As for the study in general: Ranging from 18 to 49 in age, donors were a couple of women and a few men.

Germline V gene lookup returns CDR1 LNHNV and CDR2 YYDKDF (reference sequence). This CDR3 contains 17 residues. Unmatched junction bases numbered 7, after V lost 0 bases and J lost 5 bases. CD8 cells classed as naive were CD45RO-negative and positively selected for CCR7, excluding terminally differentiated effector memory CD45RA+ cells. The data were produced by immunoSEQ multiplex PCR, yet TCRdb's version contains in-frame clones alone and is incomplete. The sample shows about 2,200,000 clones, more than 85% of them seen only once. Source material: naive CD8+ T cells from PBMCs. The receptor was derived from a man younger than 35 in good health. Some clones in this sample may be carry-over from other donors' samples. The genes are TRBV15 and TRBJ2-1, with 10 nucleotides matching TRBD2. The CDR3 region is CATSREALAGVNNEQFF. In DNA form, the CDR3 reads TGTGCCACCAGCAGAGAGGCCCTAGCGGGAGTGAACAATGAGCAGTTCTTC.